Presented here are 15 T cell receptor beta chains from one specimen sequenced in a study of blood T cell repertoires in COVID-19. Assay: immunoSEQ multiplex PCR; the TCRdb copy retains only in-frame clones and omits some. The repertoire includes 250,000 to 300,000 clones, about 91% of them detected once, and approximately 1.3% sits in the top ten. Sequenced: PBMCs or T cells enriched from blood (not recorded which). Receptors originate from a human donor in a cohort exposed to, infected with or recovered from COVID-19 (not recorded which). The donor label of this sample is uncertain.

The chain couples TRBV27 to TRBJ1-6; D might be TRBD1 (6 bases). The V and J ends lost 6 bases and 0 bases respectively, with 15 bases between them. The CDR3 length is 17 residues. Germline V gene data show CDR1 as MNHEY and CDR2 as SMNVEV (reference sequence). Here the CDR3 reads CASSLTGPNSYNSPLHF. The DNA for the CDR3 is TGTGCCAGCAGCCTAACAGGGCCCAACTCCTATAATTCACCCCTCCACTTT.

The sample holds one count of this clone. The chain has TRBV6-6 and TRBJ2-7, with D possibly matching TRBD1 (6 bases). Per the germline V gene, CDR1 is MNHNY and CDR2 is SVGAGI (reference sequence). The CDR3 contains 15 residues. Trimming pared 0 bases from V and 2 bases from J, leaving 11 bases between. CDR3 nucleotides: TGTGCCAGCAGTTACTCAGGACAGCCACCCTACGAGCAGTACTTC. It encodes CASSYSGQPPYEQYF.

V is TRBV3-1 (or the pseudogene TRBV3-2) and J is TRBJ1-3; D unresolved. The V gene lost 8 bases and the J gene lost 2 bases, with 10 bases spanning the gap. CDR3 length equals 13 residues. The germline V gene has CDR1 LGHDT and CDR2 YNNKEL (reference sequence). The CDR3 DNA sequence: TGTGCCAGCTCACTCGGAGCTGGAAACACCATATATTTT. Amino acid sequence: CASSLGAGNTIYF.

This CDR3 reads CASSYNTPRESSGANVLTF. The CDR3, as DNA: TGTGCCAGCAGTTACAACACCCCGCGGGAAAGCTCTGGGGCCAACGTCCTGACTTTC. The chain combines TRBV6-2 or TRBV6-3 with TRBJ2-6; TRBD2 might be the D (6 bases). Germline-derived CDR1 and CDR2 are MNHEY and SVGEGT. The V end was cut by 2 bases, the J end by 0 bases, with 17 bases between. There are 19 residues in the CDR3.

The chain employs TRBV29-1 and TRBJ1-1; a weak D match, TRBD1 (5 bases). The germline V gene has CDR1 SQVTM and CDR2 ANQGSEA. V was shortened by 7 bases and J by 0 bases, with 12 bases between the two germline ends. This CDR3 contains 13 residues. DNA of the CDR3: TGCAGCGCTCGACAGTTACTGAACACTGAAGCTTTCTTT. Translated, it gives CSARQLLNTEAFF.

The V and J genes are TRBV7-6 and TRBJ2-2; 9 positions agree with TRBD1. The V gene's germline CDR1 is SGHVS and CDR2 FNYEAQ. The CDR3 is 16 amino acids. Trimming at V came to 5 bases and at J to 6 bases, leaving 10 bases not matched to a gene. CDR3 DNA: TGTGCCAGCAGCCGGGGGACAGGGCATGGCGCCGGGGAGCTGTTTTTT. Its translation is CASSRGTGHGAGELFF.

This clone was recorded only once. The V and J genes are TRBV2 and TRBJ1-1, with D possibly matching TRBD1 (5 bases). Germline V gene data show CDR1 as SNHLY and CDR2 as FYNNEI. Deletions cut 4 bases from V and 7 bases from J, with 10 bases between. CDR3 length: 12 residues. CDR3 in DNA: TGTGCCAGCAGTGGACAAGGGGTTGAAGCTTTCTTT. Its translation is CASSGQGVEAFF.

Only a few counts were recorded for this clone. V usage is TRBV28 and J usage is TRBJ2-3; D possibly corresponds to TRBD1 (5 bases). Germline loops: CDR1 MDHEN, CDR2 SYDVKM. The CDR3 covers 14 residues. V gave up 8 bases and J gave up 3 bases, with 15 bases separating them. DNA for the CDR3: TGTGCCAGCTCTAAAGGGGATGGTACAGATACGCAGTATTTT. Amino acids: CASSKGDGTDTQYF.

This clone has only one observation. The J gene is TRBJ1-2, the V gene TRBV6-5; D perhaps matches TRBD1 (6 bases). Germline lookup yields CDR1 MNHEY and CDR2 SVGAGI. The CDR3 length is 13 residues. V was shortened by 2 bases and J by 6 bases, with 10 bases between the two germline ends. The CDR3 loop is CASSYGQRHGYTF. The CDR3 nucleotides read TGTGCCAGCAGTTACGGACAGCGCCATGGCTACACCTTC.

The gene calls are TRBV30 and TRBJ1-2; 9 bases line up with TRBD1. CDR1 and CDR2 (germline): GTSNPN, SVGIG (reference sequence). This CDR3 has 13 residues. Trimming cost V 2 bases and J 4 bases; bases outside gene matches: 2. CDR3 residues: CAWSWTGAYGYTF. CDR3 sequence (DNA): TGTGCCTGGAGTTGGACAGGGGCCTATGGCTACACCTTC.

The V and J genes are TRBV9 and TRBJ1-2; D gene unclear. The V and J ends lost 4 bases and 7 bases respectively, with 26 bases between them. From germline, CDR1 is SGDLS and CDR2 YYNGEE. The CDR3 is made up of 17 amino acids. The CDR3 DNA reads as TGTGCCAGCAGCCCTCGGGTGACGGGAGTGGCTATAAGTGGCTACACCTTC. Translated: CASSPRVTGVAISGYTF.

The gene calls are TRBV19 and TRBJ1-1; TRBD1 matches 9 bases. V trimming: 6 bases; J trimming: 4 bases; junction bases outside the gene matches: 3. The CDR3 length is 13 residues. The V gene's germline CDR1 is LNHDA and CDR2 SQIVND (reference sequence). CDR3 loop: CASSVQGATEAFF. The DNA for the CDR3 is TGTGCCAGTAGCGTACAGGGGGCCACTGAAGCTTTCTTT. Full variable domain (rest looked up from reference TRBV19 and TRBJ1-1): DGGITQSPKYLFRKEGQNVTLSCEQNLNHDAMYWYRQDPGQGLRLIYYSQIVNDFQKGDIAEGYSVSREKKESFPLTVTSAQKNPTAFYLCASSVQGATEAFFGQGTRLTVV.

V is TRBV19 and J is TRBJ1-1; D perhaps matches TRBD1 (6 bases). V lost 1 base, J lost 11 bases, and 17 bases lay in between. Per the germline V gene, CDR1 is LNHDA and CDR2 is SQIVND (reference sequence). The CDR3 covers 14 residues. This CDR3 is CASSIAGTRLGAFF. DNA for the CDR3: TGTGCCAGTAGTATAGCCGGGACACGGCTTGGGGCTTTCTTT. The variable domain in full, completed from reference TRBV19 and TRBJ1-1, reads DGGITQSPKYLFRKEGQNVTLSCEQNLNHDAMYWYRQDPGQGLRLIYYSQIVNDFQKGDIAEGYSVSREKKESFPLTVTSAQKNPTAFYLCASSIAGTRLGAFFGQGTRLTVV.

The chain uses TRBV5-4 and TRBJ1-3; D is perhaps TRBD1 (6 bases). CDR1 and CDR2 from the germline V gene are SGHNT and YYREEE (reference sequence). This CDR3 region has 17 residues. The ends were cut back, 0 bases at V and 2 bases at J, with 15 bases in the middle. CDR3 DNA sequence: TGTGCCAGCAGCTTGGGCCCAGGGGTTAAACCTGGAAACACCATATATTTT. It specifies CASSLGPGVKPGNTIYF.

The rearrangement uses TRBV18 and TRBJ1-4, with TRBD1 as a possible D gene (5 bases). Germline V gives CDR1 KGHSH, CDR2 LQKENI. This CDR3 is built from 13 residues. Trimming took 3 bases from V and 6 from J, leaving 8 bases between them. The CDR3 is CASSPFRDEKLFF. DNA of the CDR3: TGTGCCAGCTCACCGTTCAGGGATGAAAAACTGTTTTTT.